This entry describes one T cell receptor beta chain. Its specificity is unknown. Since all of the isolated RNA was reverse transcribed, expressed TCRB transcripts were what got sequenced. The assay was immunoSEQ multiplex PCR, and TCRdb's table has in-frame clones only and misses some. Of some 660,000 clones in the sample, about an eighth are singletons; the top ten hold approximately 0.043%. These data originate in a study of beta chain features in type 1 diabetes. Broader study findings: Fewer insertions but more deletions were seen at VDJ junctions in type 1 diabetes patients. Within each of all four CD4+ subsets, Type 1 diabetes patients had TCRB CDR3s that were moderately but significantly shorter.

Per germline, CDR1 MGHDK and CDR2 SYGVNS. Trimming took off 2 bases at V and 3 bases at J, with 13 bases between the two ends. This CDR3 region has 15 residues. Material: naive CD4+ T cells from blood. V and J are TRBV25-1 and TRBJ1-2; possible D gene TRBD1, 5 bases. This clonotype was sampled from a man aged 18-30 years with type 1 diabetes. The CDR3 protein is CASSEPGSLYYGYTF. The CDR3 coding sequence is TGTGCCAGCAGTGAACCAGGGTCCCTTTACTATGGCTACACCTTC.